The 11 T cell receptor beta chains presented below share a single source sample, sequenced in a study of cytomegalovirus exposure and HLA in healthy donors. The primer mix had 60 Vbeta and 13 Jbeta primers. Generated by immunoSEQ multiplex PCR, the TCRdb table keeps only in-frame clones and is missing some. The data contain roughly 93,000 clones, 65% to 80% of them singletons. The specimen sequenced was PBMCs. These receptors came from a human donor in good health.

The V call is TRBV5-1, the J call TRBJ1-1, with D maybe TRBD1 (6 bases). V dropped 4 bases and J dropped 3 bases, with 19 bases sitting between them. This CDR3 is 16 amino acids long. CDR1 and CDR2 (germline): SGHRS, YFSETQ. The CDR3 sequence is CASSPINQGRHTEAFF. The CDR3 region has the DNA TGCGCCAGCAGCCCGATCAACCAGGGGCGACACACTGAAGCTTTCTTT.

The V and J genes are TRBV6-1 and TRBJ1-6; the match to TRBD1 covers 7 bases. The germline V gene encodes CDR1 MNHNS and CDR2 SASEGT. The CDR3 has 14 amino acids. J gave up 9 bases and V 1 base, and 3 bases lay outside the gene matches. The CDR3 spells CASSEGDRLSPLHF. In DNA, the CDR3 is TGTGCCAGCAGTGAAGGGGACAGACTTTCACCCCTCCACTTT.

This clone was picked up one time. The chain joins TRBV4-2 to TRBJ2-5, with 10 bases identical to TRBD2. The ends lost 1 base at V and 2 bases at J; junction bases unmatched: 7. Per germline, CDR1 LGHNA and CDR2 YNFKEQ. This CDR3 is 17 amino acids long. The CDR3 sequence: CASSQGGLALLQETQYF. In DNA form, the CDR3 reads TGTGCCAGCAGCCAAGGGGGACTAGCGCTATTACAAGAGACCCAGTACTTC.

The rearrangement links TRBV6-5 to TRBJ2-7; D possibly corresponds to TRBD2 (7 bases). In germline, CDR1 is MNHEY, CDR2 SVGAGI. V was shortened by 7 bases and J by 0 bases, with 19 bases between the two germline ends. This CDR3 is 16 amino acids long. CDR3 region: CASTYSGGASSYEQYF. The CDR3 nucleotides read TGTGCCAGCACGTACTCTGGGGGGGCGAGCTCCTACGAGCAGTACTTC.

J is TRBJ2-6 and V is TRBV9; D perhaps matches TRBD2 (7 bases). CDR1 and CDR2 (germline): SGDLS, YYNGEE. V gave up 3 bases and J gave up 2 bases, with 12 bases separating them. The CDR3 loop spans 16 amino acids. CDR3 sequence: CASSEGGVAGANVLTF. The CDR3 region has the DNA TGTGCCAGCAGCGAGGGGGGGGTTGCTGGGGCCAACGTCCTGACTTTC.

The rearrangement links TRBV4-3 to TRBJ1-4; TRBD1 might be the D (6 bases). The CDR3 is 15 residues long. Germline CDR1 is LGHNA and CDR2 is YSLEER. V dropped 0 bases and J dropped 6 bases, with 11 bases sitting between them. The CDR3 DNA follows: TGCGCCAGCAGCCAAGATACAGGGCGGGATGAAAAACTGTTTTTT. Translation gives CASSQDTGRDEKLFF.

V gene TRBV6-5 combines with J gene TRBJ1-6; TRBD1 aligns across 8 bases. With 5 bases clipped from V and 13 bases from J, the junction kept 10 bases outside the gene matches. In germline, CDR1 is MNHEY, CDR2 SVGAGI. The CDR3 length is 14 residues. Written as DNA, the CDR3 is TGTGCCAGCAGTCCTGGACAGGGTATATCCCCCCTCCACTTT. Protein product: CASSPGQGISPLHF.

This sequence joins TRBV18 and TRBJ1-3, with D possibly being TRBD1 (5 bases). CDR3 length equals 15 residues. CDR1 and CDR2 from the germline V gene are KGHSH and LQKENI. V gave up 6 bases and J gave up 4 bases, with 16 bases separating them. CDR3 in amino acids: CASSPSAGQGNTIYF. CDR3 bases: TGTGCCAGCTCCCCATCCGCAGGGCAAGGAAACACCATATATTTT.

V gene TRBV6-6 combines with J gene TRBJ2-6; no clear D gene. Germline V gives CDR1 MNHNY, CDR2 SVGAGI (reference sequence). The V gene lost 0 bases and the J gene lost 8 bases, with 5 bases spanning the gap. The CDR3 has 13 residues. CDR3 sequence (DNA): TGTGCCAGCAGTTACTCCGGTCCCAACGTCCTGACTTTC. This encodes CASSYSGPNVLTF.

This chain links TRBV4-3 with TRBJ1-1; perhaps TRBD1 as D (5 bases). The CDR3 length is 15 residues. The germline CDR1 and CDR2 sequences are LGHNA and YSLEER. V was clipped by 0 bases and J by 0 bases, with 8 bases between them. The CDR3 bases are TGCGCCAGCAGCCAAGATAGGGGTATGAACACTGAAGCTTTCTTT. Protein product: CASSQDRGMNTEAFF.

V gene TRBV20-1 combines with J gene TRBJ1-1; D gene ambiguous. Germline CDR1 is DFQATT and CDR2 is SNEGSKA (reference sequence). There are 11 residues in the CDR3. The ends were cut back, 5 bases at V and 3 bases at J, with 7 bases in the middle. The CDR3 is CSAPQYTEAFF. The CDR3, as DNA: TGCAGTGCTCCCCAATACACTGAAGCTTTCTTT.